The next 31 T cell receptor beta chains were all read from a single sample in a study of blood T cells in healthy people across ages. A second PCR of roughly 6 to 12 cycles used a sample-barcoded 5' primer and a J-beta primer mix. One entry per CDR3 protein results from TCRdb running MiXCR on the 5' RACE reads. This table holds about 780,000 distinct CDR3 sequences, around 45% found once. The sample consisted of blood. These receptors were taken from a man aged 80 or over in good health.

The rearrangement links TRBV28 to TRBJ1-2, with TRBD1 as a possible D gene (6 bases). CDR1 is MDHEN, CDR2 SYDVKM, per germline. The CDR3 has 13 amino acids. The V end was cut by 5 bases, the J end by 7 bases, with 14 bases between. CDR3 sequence (DNA): TGTGCCAGCAGTGGGGGGGACATTAGTGGCTACACCTTC. This translates into CASSGGDISGYTF.

This sequence joins TRBV7-3 and TRBJ2-7; D not resolved. V lost 0 bases and J lost 5, with 8 bases in between. The germline gives CDR1 SGHTA, CDR2 FQGTGA. This CDR3 has 13 residues. The CDR3: CASSLTPGHEQYF. CDR3 DNA sequence: TGTGCCAGCAGCTTAACTCCGGGCCACGAGCAGTACTTC.

This clonotype was counted only a few times. The CDR3, as DNA: TGTGCCAGCAGCCAATCGGACGGGAGGGAGATGGCCCAGTACTTC. The encoded protein is CASSQSDGREMAQYF. This chain joins TRBV11-3 and TRBJ2-5; 8 bases are shared with TRBD2. V dropped 5 bases and J dropped 9; count of bases not matched to a gene: 14. The CDR3 is made up of 15 amino acids. The V gene's germline CDR1 is SGHNT and CDR2 YENEEA.

The chain links TRBV5-1 to TRBJ2-2, with 11 bases aligning to TRBD2. The germline V gene has CDR1 SGHRS and CDR2 YFSETQ. J gave up 4 bases and V 3 bases, and 5 bases lay outside the gene matches. The CDR3 covers 16 residues. CDR3 residues: CASSSGLAEGTGELFF. CDR3 nucleotides: TGCGCCAGCAGCTCGGGACTAGCGGAGGGCACCGGGGAGCTGTTTTTT.

This clonotype was observed a few times. The rearrangement uses TRBV5-1 and TRBJ2-1; 7 bases match TRBD1. Unmatched junction bases numbered 13, after V lost 4 bases and J lost 9 bases. Germline V CDR1 and CDR2: SGHRS, YFSETQ. The CDR3 runs 15 residues. This CDR3 is CASSGGTATTIEQFF. The CDR3 coding sequence is TGCGCCAGCAGCGGTGGGACAGCAACTACAATTGAGCAGTTCTTC.

This clonotype was seen only once. This rearrangement joins TRBV4-1 to TRBJ2-1; D may match TRBD1 or TRBD2 (5 bases each). Looked up from germline, CDR1 is MGHRA and CDR2 is YSYEKL. Deletions cut 4 bases from V and 10 bases from J, with 17 bases between. The CDR3 runs to 14 residues. This CDR3 is CASSPSSGRDEQFF. DNA of the CDR3: TGCGCCAGCAGCCCGAGTTCTGGTCGGGACGAGCAGTTCTTC.

This clonotype was counted a few times. This chain uses TRBV20-1 with TRBJ2-5, with a possible D match to TRBD2 (5 bases). The CDR3 has 13 residues. CDR1 and CDR2 (germline): DFQATT, SNEGSKA (reference sequence). V lost 5 bases and J lost 4, with 14 bases in between. The CDR3: CSAGVLEGETQYF. In DNA, the CDR3 is TGCAGTGCTGGAGTTCTTGAGGGAGAGACCCAGTACTTC.

The chain combines TRBV12-3 or TRBV12-4 with TRBJ1-5; D ambiguous. V dropped 3 bases and J dropped 0 bases, with 6 bases sitting between them. The length of the CDR3 is 14 residues. Here the CDR3 reads CASSLRISNQPQHF. CDR3 DNA: TGTGCCAGCAGTTTGCGGATTAGCAATCAGCCCCAGCATTTT.

V usage is TRBV25-1 and J usage is TRBJ2-7; no clear D gene. V was clipped by 1 base and J by 7 bases, with 14 bases between them. CDR1 is MGHDK and CDR2 is SYGVNS in the germline V gene. This CDR3 is built from 14 residues. Here the CDR3 reads CASSESLDLSEQYF. Written as DNA, the CDR3 is TGTGCCAGCAGTGAATCCCTCGACTTGAGTGAGCAGTACTTC.

There are a few counts of this clonotype. The chain uses TRBV28 and TRBJ2-1, with 13 positions matching TRBD2. With V trimmed by 2 bases and J by 6 bases, 13 bases remained unmatched. The CDR3 sequence is 19 residues long. The germline V gene has CDR1 MDHEN and CDR2 SYDVKM. CDR3 residues: CASSLEERRTSGRSNEQFF. The CDR3 DNA sequence: TGTGCCAGCAGTTTAGAAGAGCGCCGGACTAGCGGGAGAAGCAATGAGCAGTTCTTC.

This clonotype came up a few times. V and J are TRBV20-1 and TRBJ2-5; D is tentatively TRBD1 or TRBD2 (6 bases each). V dropped 5 bases and J dropped 1 base, with 14 bases sitting between them. The germline V gene has CDR1 DFQATT and CDR2 SNEGSKA (reference sequence). The CDR3 is 14 amino acids. The CDR3 bases are TGCAGTGCTTCGGTGGGGGGCGGCCAAGAGACCCAGTACTTC. Translated: CSASVGGGQETQYF.

This clonotype was seen a few times. The chain combines TRBV9 with TRBJ2-6; TRBD2 might be the D (5 bases). There are 16 residues in the CDR3. The V gene lost 3 bases and the J gene lost 1 base, with 11 bases spanning the gap. The germline gives CDR1 SGDLS, CDR2 YYNGEE. The CDR3 loop is CASSGDSGSGANVLTF. The CDR3 nucleotides are TGTGCCAGCAGCGGAGATTCGGGGTCTGGGGCCAACGTCCTGACTTTC.

This chain joins TRBV5-1 and TRBJ2-7; 11 bases are a match to TRBD1. Germline V gene data show CDR1 as SGHRS and CDR2 as YFSETQ. Trimming took 5 bases from V and 0 from J; bases not matched to a gene: 13. This CDR3 has 18 residues. CDR3: CASSGGACGTGGSYEQYF. CDR3 coding DNA: TGCGCCAGCAGTGGGGGAGCGTGCGGGACAGGGGGCTCCTACGAGCAGTACTTC.

This chain joins TRBV4-2 and TRBJ1-5, with D maybe TRBD1 (6 bases). Trimming left V 5 bases short and J 7 bases short, with 18 bases between. Looked up from germline, CDR1 is LGHNA and CDR2 is YNFKEQ. This CDR3 contains 15 residues. The CDR3 nucleotides are TGTGCCAGCAGCGGAGAACAGGGAGGCGGACAGCCCCAGCATTTT. Translating gives CASSGEQGGGQPQHF.

CDR3 DNA sequence: TGTGCCAGCAGTTTATCGGTAGCGGGAGCTGTTGATACGCAGTATTTT. Translation: CASSLSVAGAVDTQYF. The chain is built from TRBV28 and TRBJ2-3; 9 bases align to TRBD2. The ends lost 1 base at V and 6 bases at J; junction bases unmatched: 8. CDR3 size: 16 residues. Germline V CDR1 and CDR2: MDHEN, SYDVKM. Together with reference TRBV28 and TRBJ2-3, the CDR3 gives the full variable domain: DVKVTQSSRYLVKRTGEKVFLECVQDMDHENMFWYRQDPGLGLRLIYFSYDVKMKEKGDIPEGYSVSREKKERFSLILESASTNQTSMYLCASSLSVAGAVDTQYFGPGTRLTVL.

For this clonotype: The junction shows a germline mismatch at one end, possibly a read error. The J gene is TRBJ2-7, the V gene TRBV12-3 or TRBV12-4; 8 bases line up with TRBD1. There are 14 residues in the CDR3. The CDR3 is CACSLRTGIYEQYF. The DNA for the CDR3 is TGTGCCTGCAGTTTAAGGACAGGGATCTACGAGCAGTACTTC.

The chain links TRBV11-3 to TRBJ2-5, with 7 bases fitting TRBD1. The CDR3 spans 14 residues. Trimming removed 4 bases from V and 0 bases from J; junction bases left unmatched: 2. Germline CDR1 SGHNT, CDR2 YENEEA. The chain's CDR3 is CASSSQGDQETQYF. The CDR3 region has the DNA TGTGCCAGCAGCTCCCAGGGGGACCAAGAGACCCAGTACTTC.

V usage is TRBV20-1 and J usage is TRBJ2-3; 8 bases align to TRBD2. Germline V lookup: CDR1 DFQATT, CDR2 SNEGSKA (reference sequence). J gave up 4 bases and V 3 bases, and 12 bases lay outside the gene matches. The CDR3 runs to 16 residues. Written as DNA, the CDR3 is TGCAGTGCTAGTCCCCTAGGACTAGCTCGGTCAGATACGCAGTATTTT. This translates into CSASPLGLARSDTQYF.

V is TRBV9 and J is TRBJ1-1; maybe TRBD1 (6 bases). The CDR3 totals 17 residues. CDR1 is SGDLS, CDR2 YYNGEE, per germline. Between the trimmed V and J ends, which lost 0 bases and 5 bases, there was a span of 20 bases. The CDR3 DNA reads as TGTGCCAGCAGCGTAGATTACAGGGAGAGGCCTGTAACTGAAGCTTTCTTT. Its protein product is CASSVDYRERPVTEAFF.

V gene TRBV4-1 combines with J gene TRBJ2-5; TRBD1 might be the D (5 bases). This CDR3 spans 15 amino acids. The germline V gene has CDR1 MGHRA and CDR2 YSYEKL. V dropped 0 bases and J dropped 5 bases, with 13 bases sitting between them. DNA for the CDR3: TGCGCCAGCAGCCAAGATGGGGCAGGGCATGAGACCCAGTACTTC. It translates to CASSQDGAGHETQYF.

The chain combines TRBV20-1 with TRBJ2-7; tentatively, D is TRBD2 (5 bases). The assigned J gene may be wrong: the sequence end matches TRBJ2-5 better. Germline CDR1 and CDR2: DFQATT and SNEGSKA (reference sequence). The CDR3 contains 12 residues. CDR3 in DNA: TGCAGTGCTCGGGGTAATTCAGAGACCCAGTACTTC. This gives the protein CSARGNSETQYF.

The V call is TRBV29-1, the J call TRBJ1-3, with D perhaps TRBD1 (5 bases). Germline CDR1 reads SQVTM; CDR2 reads ANQGSEA. The CDR3 has 14 residues. V dropped 6 bases and J dropped 2 bases, with 14 bases sitting between them. CDR3 DNA sequence: TGCAGCGTCCTCCCGGGGCGGGCTGGAAACACCATATATTTT. Translation: CSVLPGRAGNTIYF.

This clonotype was recorded many times. The rearrangement joins TRBV20-1 to TRBJ1-1; the match to TRBD1 covers 9 bases. The germline gives CDR1 DFQATT, CDR2 SNEGSKA (reference sequence). The V segment lost 3 bases and the J segment 4 bases; nucleotides outside the gene matches: 6. The CDR3 length is 14 residues. CDR3 coding DNA: TGCAGTGCTAGCTTTTCACAGGGGGCCACTGAAGCTTTCTTT. It specifies CSASFSQGATEAFF.

CDR3 DNA: TGCGCCAGCAGCTTGGGCTCTAGCGGGGGACAAGAGACCCAGTACTTC. As protein: CASSLGSSGGQETQYF. This chain joins TRBV5-1 and TRBJ2-5; 10 positions match TRBD2. With V trimmed by 0 bases and J by 2 bases, 4 bases remained unmatched. This CDR3 has 16 amino acids. In germline, CDR1 is SGHRS, CDR2 YFSETQ.

The rearrangement links TRBV24-1 to TRBJ2-3, with D unclear. This CDR3 has 17 residues. V was pared by 4 bases and J by 4 bases, with 20 bases between. Germline V CDR1 and CDR2: KGHDR, SFDVKD. CDR3 sequence: CATSDPRPGIGPDTQYF. The CDR3 bases are TGTGCCACCAGTGACCCCAGACCCGGCATCGGTCCAGATACGCAGTATTTT.

The chain uses TRBV29-1 and TRBJ2-5, with D possibly matching TRBD2 (6 bases). The last part of the DNA fits TRBJ2-7 better; the J call may be wrong. Germline CDR1 SQVTM, CDR2 ANQGSEA. The CDR3 covers 14 residues. The CDR3 loop is CSGQGRQGIDEQYF. The DNA of the CDR3 is TGCAGCGGTCAAGGGAGGCAGGGAATCGACGAGCAGTACTTC.

The chain combines TRBV5-1 with TRBJ2-7; 8 positions match TRBD2. Matching the DNA end better, TRBJ2-5 makes the J call doubtful. The CDR3 has 15 residues. CDR1 and CDR2 (germline): SGHRS, YFSETQ. The CDR3 nucleotides are TGCGCCAGCAGCTTGCTCGGGAGGGCCGATGAGACCCAGTACTTC. Encoded protein: CASSLLGRADETQYF.

The chain recombines TRBV20-1 with TRBJ2-4, with D uncertain. With the DNA end fitting TRBJ2-5 better, the J assignment may be wrong. The CDR3 consists of 11 residues. The germline V gene has CDR1 DFQATT and CDR2 SNEGSKA (reference sequence). The CDR3 DNA follows: TGCAGTGCTCAACCGAGGGAGACCCAGTACTTC. This translates into CSAQPRETQYF.

There are a few counts of this clonotype. This rearrangement joins TRBV29-1 to TRBJ2-3, with 8 bases matching TRBD2. V was pared by 7 bases and J by 4 bases, with 13 bases of the junction left unmatched. Germline V gene lookup returns CDR1 SQVTM and CDR2 ANQGSEA. The CDR3 is made up of 15 amino acids. DNA for the CDR3: TGCAGCGCCGCGGTTACCAGCGGGAGTCCAGATACGCAGTATTTT. Encoded protein: CSAAVTSGSPDTQYF.

V gene TRBV29-1 combines with J gene TRBJ2-5, with 9 bases aligning to TRBD1. The CDR3 is 13 residues long. CDR1 SQVTM and CDR2 ANQGSEA come from the germline V gene. Unmatched junction bases numbered 4, after V lost 6 bases and J lost 2 bases. CDR3 loop: CSVGTGPQETQYF. CDR3 DNA sequence: TGCAGCGTGGGGACAGGGCCGCAAGAGACCCAGTACTTC.

There are a few counts of this clonotype. The rearrangement joins TRBV6-2 or TRBV6-3 to TRBJ2-5, with D hard to call. Germline CDR1 MNHEY, CDR2 SVGEGT. V was shortened by 5 bases and J by 5 bases, with 6 bases between the two germline ends. The CDR3 totals 11 residues. CDR3 sequence: CASSKGETQYF. Written as DNA, the CDR3 is TGTGCCAGCAGTAAGGGTGAGACCCAGTACTTC.